The 5 T cell receptor beta chains listed next were all sequenced from one sample in a study of cytomegalovirus exposure and HLA in healthy donors. It was with 60 Vbeta and 13 Jbeta primers that the PCR ran. Generated by immunoSEQ multiplex PCR, the TCRdb table keeps only in-frame clones and is missing some. The sample lists 150,000 to 180,000 clones; 75% to 85% were seen once. Sequenced: PBMCs. Receptor source: a man aged 25-45 years in good health and CMV-seropositive.

The chain has TRBV30 and TRBJ1-6, with D possibly TRBD1 on 5 matching bases. This CDR3 has 13 amino acids. Per the germline V gene, CDR1 is GTSNPN and CDR2 is SVGIG (reference sequence). V lost 5 bases to trimming and J lost 7 bases, with 12 bases between them. The CDR3 coding sequence is TGTGCCTGGGGTGACAGCTGCAATTCACCCCTCCACTTT. Translating gives CAWGDSCNSPLHF.

The V gene is TRBV29-1, the J gene TRBJ1-5; maybe TRBD1 (6 bases). This CDR3 has 15 residues. V dropped 6 bases and J dropped 2 bases, with 17 bases sitting between them. Germline CDR1 reads SQVTM; CDR2 reads ANQGSEA. The CDR3 region is CSVAQGMAGNQPQHF. CDR3 in DNA: TGCAGCGTGGCACAGGGAATGGCGGGCAATCAGCCCCAGCATTTT.

The V and J genes are TRBV5-6 and TRBJ1-1, with 8 bases identical to TRBD1. The V and J ends lost 5 bases and 4 bases, in that order; junction bases with no gene match: 13. Per the germline V gene, CDR1 is SGHDT and CDR2 is YYEEEE. This CDR3 comprises 16 residues. The CDR3 region is CASSWSQGVRSTEAFF. The DNA of the CDR3 is TGTGCCAGCAGTTGGTCACAGGGGGTTAGGAGCACTGAAGCTTTCTTT.

This sequence joins TRBV27 and TRBJ2-1, with 7 positions matching TRBD2. Germline CDR1 MNHEY, CDR2 SMNVEV (reference sequence). The CDR3 spans 15 residues. V lost 2 bases, J lost 4 bases, and 5 bases stayed unmatched. CDR3 sequence (DNA): TGTGCCAGCAGTTTAGTCCTAGCGGATTACAATGAGCAGTTCTTC. Protein sequence: CASSLVLADYNEQFF.

The chain couples TRBV4-2 to TRBJ1-2; 7 bases are shared with TRBD1. This CDR3 spans 15 amino acids. Germline CDR1 reads LGHNA; CDR2 reads YNFKEQ. After removal of 7 bases from V and 4 bases from J, the junction contained 12 bases not matched to a gene. Here the CDR3 reads CASMKEQGPTYGYTF. The CDR3 DNA sequence: TGTGCCAGCATGAAAGAACAGGGGCCCACCTATGGCTACACCTTC.